The 31 T cell receptor beta chains reported below all come from one sample, sequenced in a study of CD8 T cells in Susac syndrome. Roughly 0.5 to 1 ug RNA was reverse transcribed with random hexamers. In TCRdb, the immunoSEQ multiplex PCR reads were re-called with MiXCR into one record per CDR3 protein. Seen here are under 200,000 distinct CDR3 sequences, 95% observed once, and the top ten hold 0.16%. Sequencing was carried out using CD8+ T cells from PBMCs. These receptors all stem from a human donor with multiple sclerosis.

This clonotype was picked up one time. The rearrangement uses TRBV6-5 and TRBJ2-7, with D possibly matching TRBD1 (6 bases). This CDR3 is built from 15 residues. In germline, CDR1 is MNHEY, CDR2 SVGAGI. The germline V and J ends were trimmed by 3 bases and 2 bases, with 14 bases remaining between them. This chain's CDR3 is CASSYGSRDTYEQYF. DNA for the CDR3: TGTGCCAGCAGTTATGGTAGCAGGGACACCTACGAGCAGTACTTC.

The chain combines TRBV9 with TRBJ1-1; D gene ambiguous. The V gene's germline CDR1 is SGDLS and CDR2 YYNGEE. This CDR3 has 14 residues. With 2 bases removed from V and 2 bases from J, the gap between germline ends came to 10 bases. The CDR3 nucleotides read TGTGCCAGCAGCGTCGAGGGAGACAACACTGAAGCTTTCTTT. As protein: CASSVEGDNTEAFF.

The chain has TRBV11-2 and TRBJ2-7; TRBD1 matches 8 bases. The germline V gene has CDR1 SGHAT and CDR2 FQNNGV. The CDR3 has 13 residues. V lost 6 bases to trimming and J lost 2 bases; unmatched junction nucleotides: 3. CDR3 nucleotide sequence: TGTGCCAGCAGGAAACAGGGGGCCTACGAGCAGTACTTC. This translates into CASRKQGAYEQYF.

The rearrangement links TRBV7-9 to TRBJ1-2; possibly TRBD1 for D (6 bases). Germline values: CDR1 SEHNR, CDR2 FQNEAQ (reference sequence). The CDR3 is 14 residues long. V was pared by 3 bases and J by 4 bases, with 12 bases between. The chain's CDR3 is CASSFEGDGYGYTF. CDR3 nucleotides: TGTGCCAGCAGCTTCGAGGGGGACGGCTATGGCTACACCTTC.

CDR3 in DNA: TGCAGCTGTGATGGCTACACCTTC. Protein product: CSCDGYTF. The chain is built from TRBV29-1 and TRBJ1-2; D call uncertain. CDR1 is SQVTM, CDR2 ANQGSEA, per germline. The CDR3 sequence is 8 residues long. Trimming took 8 bases from V and 6 from J, leaving 4 bases between them. The full variable domain, in which reference TRBV29-1 and TRBJ1-2 provide the parts outside the CDR3, is SAVISQKPSRDICQRGTSLTIQCQVDSQVTMMFWYRQQPGQSLTLIATANQGSEATYESGFVIDKFPISRPNLTFSTLTVSNMSPEDSSIYLCSCDGYTFGSGTRLTVV.

The rearrangement joins TRBV20-1 to TRBJ2-3; D is possibly TRBD1 or TRBD2 (5 bases each). V dropped 6 bases and J dropped 6 bases, with 25 bases sitting between them. CDR1 is DFQATT and CDR2 is SNEGSKA in the germline V gene (reference sequence). The CDR3 extends over 16 amino acids. This CDR3 reads CSARITGTPLYDTQYF. The DNA of the CDR3 is TGCAGTGCGAGAATCACCGGGACGCCCCTTTACGATACGCAGTATTTT.

The V and J genes are TRBV5-6 and TRBJ2-7, with TRBD2 matching 7 bases. Germline values: CDR1 SGHDT, CDR2 YYEEEE. The CDR3 sequence is 14 residues long. V dropped 5 bases and J dropped 6; count of bases not matched to a gene: 11. CDR3 DNA sequence: TGTGCCAGCAGAAATGACGGGGGGTCTTCCGAGCAGTACTTC. Its translation is CASRNDGGSSEQYF.

The V and J genes are TRBV12-3 or TRBV12-4 and TRBJ1-5, with TRBD1 matching 7 bases. This CDR3 has 13 residues. With V trimmed by 1 base and J by 9 bases, 3 bases remained unmatched. This CDR3 reads CASSLEGASPQHF. In nucleotides, the CDR3 is TGTGCCAGCAGTTTAGAGGGGGCCTCGCCCCAGCATTTT.

The chain uses TRBV2 and TRBJ2-1; the match to TRBD2 covers 7 bases. V lost 3 bases to trimming and J lost 3 bases; unmatched junction nucleotides: 5. Germline lookup yields CDR1 SNHLY and CDR2 FYNNEI. CDR3 length equals 15 residues. The CDR3 loop is CASSDPSGIYNEQFF. The CDR3 bases are TGTGCCAGCAGTGACCCTAGCGGAATCTACAATGAGCAGTTCTTC. Looking up the rest from reference TRBV2 and TRBJ2-1 gives the full variable domain: EPEVTQTPSHQVTQMGQEVILRCVPISNHLYFYWYRQILGQKVEFLVSFYNNEISEKSEIFDDQFSVERPDGSNFTLKIRSTKLEDSAMYFCASSDPSGIYNEQFFGPGTRLTVL.

The rearrangement uses TRBV7-8 and TRBJ2-1, with TRBD1 as a possible D gene (5 bases). With 5 bases removed from V and 5 bases from J, the gap between germline ends came to 16 bases. CDR1 and CDR2 (germline): SGHVS, FQNEAQ. CDR3 size: 15 residues. The CDR3 DNA follows: TGTGCCAGCAGCCTGACAGACGTTCAAGACAATGAGCAGTTCTTC. Translation: CASSLTDVQDNEQFF.

The J gene is TRBJ2-1, the V gene TRBV3-1, with 11 bases matching TRBD2. This CDR3 region has 16 residues. V shed 2 bases, J shed 6 bases, and the junction held 6 bases outside the gene matches. Germline CDR1 is LGHDT and CDR2 is YNNKEL (reference sequence). The CDR3 sequence: CASSQLHGLAGNEQFF. The CDR3 nucleotides read TGTGCCAGCAGCCAACTCCATGGACTAGCGGGCAATGAGCAGTTCTTC.

The rearrangement links TRBV12-3 or TRBV12-4 to TRBJ1-5, with D possibly TRBD1 on 6 matching bases. The V gene lost 7 bases and the J gene lost 5 bases, with 15 bases spanning the gap. CDR3 length equals 14 residues. In nucleotides, the CDR3 is TGTGCCAGCAATGATCAGGGGCCCTATCAGCCCCAGCATTTT. Its protein product is CASNDQGPYQPQHF.

The rearrangement links TRBV29-1 to TRBJ2-7; D is ambiguous. The germline CDR1 and CDR2 sequences are SQVTM and ANQGSEA. Trimming stripped 6 bases from V and 5 bases from J, with 8 bases between. This CDR3 comprises 10 residues. CDR3 in amino acids: CSVRSHEQYF. The CDR3 nucleotides are TGCAGCGTCCGGTCGCACGAGCAGTACTTC.

This sequence joins TRBV3-1 and TRBJ1-2; 7 positions agree with TRBD1. Germline CDR1 is LGHDT and CDR2 is YNNKEL (reference sequence). CDR3 length equals 15 residues. The J segment lost 4 bases and the V segment lost 0 bases, leaving 5 bases of the junction unmatched. CDR3 nucleotides: TGTGCCAGCAGCCAAGATTATGGGACAGTCTATGGCTACACCTTC. This codes for CASSQDYGTVYGYTF.

The chain employs TRBV30 and TRBJ2-7, with D unclear. CDR1 and CDR2 (germline): GTSNPN, SVGIG (reference sequence). This CDR3 has 13 residues. V was pared by 0 bases and J by 2 bases, with 8 bases between. DNA of the CDR3: TGTGCCTGGAGTGTTGGAGTGACCTACGAGCAGTACTTC. It encodes CAWSVGVTYEQYF.

The chain is built from TRBV12-3 or TRBV12-4 and TRBJ1-1; 8 bases fit TRBD1. The CDR3 covers 12 residues. Trimming at V came to 3 bases and at J to 11 bases, leaving 5 bases not matched to a gene. In DNA form, the CDR3 reads TGTGCCAGCAGTTTGGACAGGGCAGGGGCTTTCTTT. Translating gives CASSLDRAGAFF.

The CDR3 DNA sequence: TGTGCCAGCAGCGTATGGGCGGGGGGTAGCACAGATACGCAGTATTTT. As protein: CASSVWAGGSTDTQYF. The V call is TRBV9, the J call TRBJ2-3, with 8 bases aligning to TRBD2. Germline V lookup: CDR1 SGDLS, CDR2 YYNGEE. V was pared by 1 base and J by 0 bases, with 4 bases of the junction left unmatched. The CDR3 has 16 residues. Using reference TRBV9 and TRBJ2-3 for the parts outside the CDR3, the full variable domain is DSGVTQTPKHLITATGQRVTLRCSPRSGDLSVYWYQQSLDQGLQFLIQYYNGEERAKGNILERFSAQQFPDLHSELNLSSLELGDSALYFCASSVWAGGSTDTQYFGPGTRLTVL.

The chain joins TRBV11-2 to TRBJ2-3; D call uncertain. This CDR3 spans 15 amino acids. Trimming left V 6 bases short and J 4 bases short, with 17 bases between. In germline, CDR1 is SGHAT, CDR2 FQNNGV. CDR3 DNA: TGTGCCAGCAGTCCTCTACCTGGTATATCAGATACGCAGTATTTT. Residues: CASSPLPGISDTQYF.

The chain is built from TRBV4-1 and TRBJ2-1; 13 bases are shared with TRBD2. Germline CDR1 MGHRA, CDR2 YSYEKL. This CDR3 comprises 16 residues. Trimming removed 0 bases from V and 9 bases from J; junction bases left unmatched: 5. The CDR3 protein is CASSQDTGLAGAEQFF. In DNA, the CDR3 is TGCGCCAGCAGCCAAGATACAGGACTAGCGGGAGCTGAGCAGTTCTTC.

This chain links TRBV6-1 with TRBJ2-7; unclear D gene. The CDR3 runs to 14 residues. Germline values: CDR1 MNHNS, CDR2 SASEGT. Trimming stripped 3 bases from V and 0 bases from J, with 9 bases between. The CDR3: CASSDSHYSYEQYF. The CDR3 nucleotides read TGTGCCAGCAGTGACTCTCACTACTCCTACGAGCAGTACTTC.

The chain combines TRBV29-1 with TRBJ1-2; perhaps TRBD1 as D (5 bases). This CDR3 region has 12 residues. Germline CDR1 and CDR2: SQVTM and ANQGSEA. Trimming took off 7 bases at V and 7 bases at J, with 16 bases between the two ends. The CDR3 here is CSAGKGLAGYTF. The CDR3 DNA is TGCAGCGCAGGGAAAGGGCTCGCTGGCTACACCTTC.

The chain recombines TRBV24-1 with TRBJ2-2; D remains ambiguous. Trimming pared 3 bases from V and 5 bases from J, leaving 6 bases between. The CDR3 consists of 13 residues. CDR1 is KGHDR and CDR2 is SFDVKD in the germline V gene. For the CDR3, the DNA is TGTGCCACCAGTGATATCGGGACCGGGGAGCTGTTTTTT. Translated, it gives CATSDIGTGELFF.

The genes are TRBV28 and TRBJ1-4; D call uncertain. Between the trimmed V and J ends, which lost 7 bases and 7 bases, there was a span of 10 bases. The CDR3 extends over 12 amino acids. Germline CDR1 is MDHEN and CDR2 is SYDVKM. The CDR3 DNA follows: TGTGCCAGCACTACGGAGGCTGAAAAACTGTTTTTT. Amino acid sequence: CASTTEAEKLFF.

This chain joins TRBV6-5 and TRBJ2-7, with 7 positions matching TRBD2. This CDR3 region has 15 residues. The germline CDR1 and CDR2 sequences are MNHEY and SVGAGI. The trim removed 4 bases at V and 6 bases at J, leaving 12 bases unmatched. CDR3 coding DNA: TGTGCCAGCAGTTTCGGACTAGGCGCAGCCACCGAGCAGTACTTC. This gives the protein CASSFGLGAATEQYF.

The chain couples TRBV12-3 or TRBV12-4 to TRBJ2-7, with D perhaps given as TRBD1 or TRBD2 (5 bases each). The CDR3 covers 14 residues. V was cut by 4 bases and J by 0 bases, with 10 bases left in between. The CDR3: CASSSGPGSYEQYF. CDR3 in DNA: TGTGCCAGCAGTTCGGGACCGGGCTCCTACGAGCAGTACTTC.

The rearrangement joins TRBV23-1 to TRBJ2-5; D gene unclear. TRBV23-1 is designated an ORF whose function remains uncertain. The CDR3 runs to 10 residues. Trimming cost V 8 bases and J 7 bases, with 8 bases left between them. CDR3 protein: CASASGTQYF. Here the CDR3 DNA reads TGCGCCAGCGCCTCCGGGACCCAGTACTTC.

The CDR3 spells CASSEADRATDTQYF. CDR3 DNA sequence: TGTGCCAGCAGTGAAGCGGACAGGGCGACAGATACGCAGTATTTT. The rearrangement uses TRBV2 and TRBJ2-3, with 8 bases fitting TRBD1. V shed 0 bases and J 3 bases; nucleotides not matched to a gene: 2. This CDR3 is built from 15 residues. Germline CDR1 is SNHLY and CDR2 is FYNNEI.

The V and J genes are TRBV3-1 and TRBJ2-5; D is possibly TRBD1 (5 bases). CDR3 length: 14 residues. V was cut by 1 base and J by 3 bases, with 9 bases left in between. Germline V gene lookup returns CDR1 LGHDT and CDR2 YNNKEL (reference sequence). The CDR3 DNA follows: TGTGCCAGCAGCCAAGGACAGAATGAAGAGACCCAGTACTTC. Protein product: CASSQGQNEETQYF.

V gene TRBV2 combines with J gene TRBJ1-1; the D is unclear. Per the germline V gene, CDR1 is SNHLY and CDR2 is FYNNEI. There are 10 residues in the CDR3. V shed 7 bases and J shed 7 bases, with 7 bases lying between them. The CDR3 bases are TGTGCCAGCATAGGACTTGAAGCTTTCTTT. Protein product: CASIGLEAFF.

The chain employs TRBV29-1 and TRBJ2-1; D ambiguous. Germline V gene sequence: CDR1 SQVTM, CDR2 ANQGSEA. The CDR3 has 13 residues. The germline V and J ends were trimmed by 1 base and 3 bases, with 7 bases remaining between them. Written as DNA, the CDR3 is TGCAGCGTTGAAGTAACAGACTACAATGAGCAGTTCTTC. This gives the protein CSVEVTDYNEQFF.

The genes are TRBV3-1 and TRBJ1-5; the D gene is possibly TRBD1 (5 bases). The CDR3 loop spans 16 amino acids. Germline CDR1 LGHDT, CDR2 YNNKEL (reference sequence). V was pared by 4 bases and J by 7 bases, with 20 bases between. In DNA, the CDR3 is TGTGCCAGCAGCCCGAGGGGTTCGGGGCATAACCAGCCCCAGCATTTT. This encodes CASSPRGSGHNQPQHF.